This passage covers 12 T cell receptor beta chains from one sample sequenced in a study of blood T cell repertoires in COVID-19. Profiled with immunoSEQ multiplex PCR; TCRdb holds only in-frame clones, not every one. The repertoire consists of fewer than 200,000 clones, with 87% occurring once and the leading ten covering roughly 1.4%. Sequenced material: peripheral blood. The source is a woman in her forties or fifties with acute or convalescent COVID-19.

This sequence joins TRBV13 and TRBJ1-1; D is perhaps TRBD1 (5 bases). In germline, CDR1 is PRHDT, CDR2 FYEKMQ (reference sequence). Trimming removed 7 bases at V and 0 bases at J, with 12 bases between. The CDR3 is 14 amino acids. This CDR3 reads CASTGFPMNTEAFF. The CDR3 DNA is TGTGCCAGCACAGGGTTTCCGATGAACACTGAAGCTTTCTTT. The entire variable domain, with the rest obtained from reference TRBV13 and TRBJ1-1, is as follows: AAGVIQSPRHLIKEKRETATLKCYPIPRHDTVYWYQQGPGQDPQFLISFYEKMQSDKGSIPDRFSAQQFSDYHSELNMSSLELGDSALYFCASTGFPMNTEAFFGQGTRLTVV.

V usage is TRBV7-9 and J usage is TRBJ1-5; 7 bases line up with TRBD1. From germline, CDR1 is SEHNR and CDR2 FQNEAQ (reference sequence). This CDR3 spans 12 amino acids. Losses at the gene ends were 5 bases for V and 11 bases for J; bases not matched to a gene: 6. CDR3 DNA sequence: TGTGCCAGCAGCCAAACAGGGGACGCCCAGCATTTT. Its translation is CASSQTGDAQHF.

The rearrangement joins TRBV9 to TRBJ2-1; 8 bases match TRBD2. Germline values: CDR1 SGDLS, CDR2 YYNGEE. The CDR3 has 15 amino acids. V lost 3 bases, J lost 8 bases, and 10 bases stayed unmatched. CDR3 coding DNA: TGTGCCAGCAGCGACCAGGGGCGGGAGGATCATGAGCAGTTCTTC. Translated: CASSDQGREDHEQFF.

The J gene is TRBJ2-5, the V gene TRBV6-5; 10 nucleotides line up with TRBD2. V lost 2 bases to trimming and J lost 3 bases; unmatched junction nucleotides: 6. This CDR3 spans 16 amino acids. Germline loops: CDR1 MNHEY, CDR2 SVGAGI. The CDR3: CASSYPSGGAKETQYF. DNA of the CDR3: TGTGCCAGCAGTTACCCTAGCGGGGGAGCGAAAGAGACCCAGTACTTC.

The chain is built from TRBV9 and TRBJ1-5; 7 positions agree with TRBD1. The CDR3 is 13 residues long. Germline CDR1 is SGDLS and CDR2 is YYNGEE. V lost 3 bases to trimming and J lost 5 bases; unmatched junction nucleotides: 2. CDR3 sequence reads: CASSAGQYQPQHF. The CDR3 nucleotides are TGTGCCAGCAGCGCGGGACAGTATCAGCCCCAGCATTTT.

The chain has TRBV18 and TRBJ1-1, with D possibly matching TRBD1 (6 bases). Trimming took 3 bases from V and 5 from J, leaving 19 bases between them. The CDR3 is made up of 16 amino acids. Germline V gives CDR1 KGHSH, CDR2 LQKENI. The chain's CDR3 is CASSPIIPGESTEAFF. The CDR3 region has the DNA TGTGCCAGCTCACCCATAATCCCAGGGGAATCGACTGAAGCTTTCTTT.

This clone was counted a single time. This sequence joins TRBV10-2 and TRBJ2-7, with TRBD1 identical over 9 bases. Trimming removed 6 bases from V and 0 bases from J; junction bases left unmatched: 6. Germline CDR1 WSHSY, CDR2 SAAADI. The CDR3 is made up of 15 amino acids. In nucleotides, the CDR3 is TGCGCCAGCAGACAGGGACAGGGAAACTCCTACGAGCAGTACTTC. Translating it yields CASRQGQGNSYEQYF.

The CDR3 region has the DNA TGTGCCAGCAGCCAATGGGGACAGGGGAAAAACATTCAGTACTTC. Its translation: CASSQWGQGKNIQYF. J is TRBJ2-4 and V is TRBV6-2 or TRBV6-3, with 10 bases matching TRBD1. Germline trimming cut 6 bases from V and 4 bases from J; bases unmatched to any gene: 6. The CDR3 loop spans 15 amino acids. Germline CDR1 and CDR2: MNHEY and SVGEGT.

The chain's CDR3 is CASRPGGHGYTF. CDR3 bases: TGTGCCAGCAGGCCCGGGGGGCATGGCTACACCTTC. The rearrangement links TRBV7-9 to TRBJ1-2; D possibly corresponds to TRBD1 (6 bases). V was shortened by 6 bases and J by 6 bases, with 11 bases between the two germline ends. CDR3 size: 12 residues. Germline CDR1 SEHNR, CDR2 FQNEAQ (reference sequence).

The CDR3 loop is CASSPRGQVGTEAFF. The CDR3 DNA follows: TGTGCCAGCAGCCCCAGGGGGCAAGTAGGAACTGAAGCTTTCTTT. This chain uses TRBV9 with TRBJ1-1; TRBD1 agrees at 8 bases. The CDR3 is made up of 15 amino acids. J gave up 5 bases and V 4 bases, and 10 bases lay outside the gene matches. Germline values: CDR1 SGDLS, CDR2 YYNGEE.

J is TRBJ2-1 and V is TRBV7-2; TRBD2 agrees at 9 bases. Germline V gives CDR1 SGHTA, CDR2 FQGNSA. CDR3 length: 15 residues. V gave up 5 bases and J gave up 6 bases; unmatched junction bases: 8. The CDR3: CASSDRGGASNEQFF. In DNA form, the CDR3 reads TGTGCCAGCAGCGACCGCGGGGGGGCCTCCAATGAGCAGTTCTTC.

The rearrangement uses TRBV6-2 or TRBV6-3 and TRBJ1-5; D might be TRBD1 (6 bases). V lost 4 bases and J lost 5, with 24 bases in between. The CDR3 spans 18 residues. Germline loops: CDR1 MNHEY, CDR2 SVGEGT. The CDR3 DNA sequence: TGTGCCAGCAGTTCGGTATACAGGGTCTCCCTCGGGGATCAGCCCCAGCATTTT. It translates to CASSSVYRVSLGDQPQHF.